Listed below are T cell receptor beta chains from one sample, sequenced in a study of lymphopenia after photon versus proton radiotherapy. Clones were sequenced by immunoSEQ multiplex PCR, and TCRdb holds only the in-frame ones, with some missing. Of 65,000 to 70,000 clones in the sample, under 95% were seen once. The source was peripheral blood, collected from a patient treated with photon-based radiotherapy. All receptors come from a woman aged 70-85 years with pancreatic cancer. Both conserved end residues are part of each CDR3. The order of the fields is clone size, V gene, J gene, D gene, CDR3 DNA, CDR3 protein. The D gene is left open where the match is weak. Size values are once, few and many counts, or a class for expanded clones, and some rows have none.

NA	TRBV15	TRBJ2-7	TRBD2	TGTGCCACCAGCAGAGATTCGGCTAGCGGGAGCTCCTACGAGCAGTACTTC	CATSRDSASGSSYEQYF
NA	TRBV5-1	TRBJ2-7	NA	TGCGCCAGCAGCCCCCTCGGGCAGGGTTTTAGGAGGGAGCAGTACTTC	CASSPLGQGFRREQYF
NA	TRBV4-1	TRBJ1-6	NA	TGCGCCAGCAGCCAAGACAGGTATAATTCACCCCTCCACTTT	CASSQDRYNSPLHF
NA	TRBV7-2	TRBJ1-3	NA	TGTGCCAGCAGCGCCAGAGGGGGTGGTGCTGGAAACACCATATATTTT	CASSARGGGAGNTIYF
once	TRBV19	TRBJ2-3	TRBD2	TGTGCCAGTAGTTCGCTAGCGGGAAGGGTCACAGATACGCAGTATTTT	CASSSLAGRVTDTQYF
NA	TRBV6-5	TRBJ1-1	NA	TGTGCCAGCAGTCCCAACCCCATTAAGGACACTGAAGCTTTCTTT	CASSPNPIKDTEAFF
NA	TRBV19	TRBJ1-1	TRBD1	TGTGCCAGTATGAGTAGGGACAGGGTCACTGAAGCTTTCTTT	CASMSRDRVTEAFF
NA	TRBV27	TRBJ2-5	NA	TGTGCCAGCAGTTTTGGACAGCTCTACCCTCAGTACTTC	CASSFGQLYPQYF
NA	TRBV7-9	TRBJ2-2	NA	TGTGCCAGCACCCCCGGGGGAGGTGATACCGGGGAGCTGTTTTTT	CASTPGGGDTGELFF
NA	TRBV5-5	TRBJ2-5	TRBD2	TGTGCCAGCAAACGGACTAGCGTTGGGAAGACCCAGTACTTC	CASKRTSVGKTQYF
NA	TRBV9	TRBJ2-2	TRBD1	TGTGCCAGCAGCTACCGGGACAGGGGGATCGGGGAGCTGTTTTTT	CASSYRDRGIGELFF
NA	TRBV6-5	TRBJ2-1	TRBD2	TGTGCCAGCAGGACCCTAGCGGGACGGGGTAATGAGCAGTTCTTC	CASRTLAGRGNEQFF
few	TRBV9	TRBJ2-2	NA	TGTGCCAGCAGCGTAGGCCGACCGAACACCGGGGAGCTGTTTTTT	CASSVGRPNTGELFF
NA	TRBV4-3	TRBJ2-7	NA	TGCGCCAGCAGCCAACAGCCTCTGGGGGCCTACGAGCAGTACTTC	CASSQQPLGAYEQYF
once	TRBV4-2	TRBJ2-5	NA	TGTGCCAGCAGCCAAATTTTGGGAGGGGGCGCGACACTTCAGGGGACCCAGTACTTC	CASSQILGGGATLQGTQYF
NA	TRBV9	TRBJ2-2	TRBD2	TGTGCCAGCAGCGTAGCTACAGCGGGAGGGCCCGGGGAGCTGTTTTTT	CASSVATAGGPGELFF
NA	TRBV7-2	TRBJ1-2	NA	TGTGCCAGCAGCTTTCGCAACTATGGCTACACCTTC	CASSFRNYGYTF
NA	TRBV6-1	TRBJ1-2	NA	TGTGCCAGCAGCCCCACCGACACGGTCGGCTACACCTTC	CASSPTDTVGYTF
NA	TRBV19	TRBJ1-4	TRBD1	TGTGCCAGTAGTCCCCCAGGGGGGAGTACAACTAATGAAAAACTGTTTTTT	CASSPPGGSTTNEKLFF
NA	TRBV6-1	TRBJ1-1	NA	TGTGCCAGCAGTGAAGCGCTAGAGTCTGAAGCTTTCTTT	CASSEALESEAFF
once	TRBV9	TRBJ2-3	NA	TGTGCCAGCAGCGTAGGGGTTAGCACAGATACGCAGTATTTT	CASSVGVSTDTQYF
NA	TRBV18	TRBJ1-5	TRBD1	TGTGCCAGCTCACCCGACAGGGCCGATAGCAATCAGCCCCAGCATTTT	CASSPDRADSNQPQHF
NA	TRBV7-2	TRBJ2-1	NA	TGTGCCAGCAGCTTAGTTGTGGGGATCCGAATAGGCAATGAGCAGTTCTTC	CASSLVVGIRIGNEQFF
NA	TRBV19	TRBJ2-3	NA	TGTGCCAGTAGTACAAGACAGACAGATACGCAGTATTTT	CASSTRQTDTQYF
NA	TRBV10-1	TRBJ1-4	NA	TGCGCCAGCAGTGAGTCCTTCGGGGGAAAACTGTTTTTT	CASSESFGGKLFF
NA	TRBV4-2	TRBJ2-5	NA	TGTGCCAGCAGCCCAACAGGCGGGCTGGGGGCCCAGTACTTC	CASSPTGGLGAQYF
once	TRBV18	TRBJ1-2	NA	TGTGCCAGCTCACCAGGGTTTGAGTATGGCTACACCTTC	CASSPGFEYGYTF
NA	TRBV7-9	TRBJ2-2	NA	TGTGCCAGCAGATCCGGGGAGCTGTTTTTT	CASRSGELFF
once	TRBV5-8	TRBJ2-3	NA	TGTGCCAGCAGCTTGGGGGGTTGGAGCACAGATACGCAGTATTTT	CASSLGGWSTDTQYF
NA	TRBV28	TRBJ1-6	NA	TGTGCCAGCAGTCGGGGGGCAAAGAATTCACCCCTCCACTTT	CASSRGAKNSPLHF
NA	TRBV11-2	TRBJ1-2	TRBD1	TGTGCCAGCAGCCCCTCGGGACAGGGATATGGCTACACCTTC	CASSPSGQGYGYTF
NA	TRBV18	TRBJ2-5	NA	TGTGCCAGCTCACCACCATCTGGCGGGGAGACCCAGTACTTC	CASSPPSGGETQYF
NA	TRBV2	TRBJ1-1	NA	TGTGCCAGCAATGGTGATTTGAACACTGAAGCTTTCTTT	CASNGDLNTEAFF
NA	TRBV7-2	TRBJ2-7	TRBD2	TGTGCCAGCAGCCCGGGACCGACTAGCGGGAGGCAGTACGAGCAGTACTTC	CASSPGPTSGRQYEQYF
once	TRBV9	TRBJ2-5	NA	TGTGCCAGCAGCTCCGGAGCGAGAATCCAAGAGACCCAGTACTTC	CASSSGARIQETQYF
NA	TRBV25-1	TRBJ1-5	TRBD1	TGTGCCAGCAGCCAGACAGGGAGAAATCAGCCCCAGCATTTT	CASSQTGRNQPQHF
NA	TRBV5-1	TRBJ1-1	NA	TGCGCCAGCAGCAAAAGTCCCGGGACCGGGGGCACTGAAGCTTTCTTT	CASSKSPGTGGTEAFF